These 4 T cell receptor beta chains were sequenced from one sample in a study of HIV-infected children after antiretroviral therapy interruption. Described treatment: PENTA 11 planned treatment interruption arm or continuous ART arm. RNA-based 3' RACE libraries used unique molecular identifiers. MiXCR, applied by TCRdb to the 3' RACE reads, yields one record per CDR3 protein. The repertoire has more than 35,000 distinct CDR3 sequences, about 6% of them found once; the top ten carry more than 0.95%. The source material was CD45RA+ CD4+ T cells from PBMCs, pooled from several time points, sampled from a donor given antiretroviral therapy, either interrupted or continuous. As to subset: naive CD4+ CD45RA+ CD45RO- T cells. The receptors come from a pool of human donors with HIV.

This clonotype has just one count. This chain joins TRBV5-4 and TRBJ1-1, with D perhaps TRBD1 (5 bases). Per germline, CDR1 SGHNT and CDR2 YYREEE (reference sequence). Trimming cost V 0 bases and J 4 bases, with 19 bases left between them. This CDR3 is 17 amino acids long. The CDR3 sequence: CASSLGRGFFSGTEAFF. In DNA, the CDR3 is TGTGCCAGCAGCTTGGGGAGGGGTTTTTTTTCGGGCACTGAAGCTTTCTTT.

This clonotype came up many times. V and J are TRBV12-3 or TRBV12-4 and TRBJ1-6; D remains unclear. Trimming pared 7 bases from V and 14 bases from J, leaving 12 bases between. The CDR3 sequence is 11 residues long. CDR3 amino acids: CASTLGKTLHF. CDR3 sequence (DNA): TGTGCCAGCACCCTCGGAAAAACCCTCCACTTT.

This clonotype occurred many times. One end of the junction does not line up with germline, which may come from a read error. This sequence joins TRBV6-6 and TRBJ1-4, with D tentatively TRBD1 (6 bases). The length of the CDR3 is 14 residues. The V gene's germline CDR1 is MNHNY and CDR2 SVGAGI (reference sequence). CDR3 sequence: CASGDEGHNERLFF. The CDR3 DNA follows: TGTGCCAGCGGTGATGAGGGACATAACGAAAGATTATTTTTC.

This clonotype was seen only a few times. The chain recombines TRBV5-1 with TRBJ2-1; 11 bases map to TRBD2. With 1 base clipped from V and 10 bases from J, the junction kept 7 bases outside the gene matches. CDR3 length equals 15 residues. Germline lookup yields CDR1 SGHRS and CDR2 YFSETQ. The CDR3 loop reads CASSLTLAGVKEQFF. CDR3 DNA: TGCGCCAGCAGCTTGACACTAGCGGGAGTCAAGGAGCAGTTCTTC.